This paragraph covers one T cell receptor (beta chain) sequence. Methods used by the authors: Estimation of nucleated cell counts was performed using reference gene primer amplification. The method was immunoSEQ multiplex PCR; TCRdb's version includes in-frame clones alone and lacks a portion of them. For V, J and clone size, that table is used; D and trimming come from the DNA. The sample comprises 79,000 or so clones, approximately 86% of which are singletons, and about a sixth rests with the top ten. These data originate in a study of blood T cell repertoires in COVID-19. Overall study context: Acute and convalescent COVID-19 specimens originated in the United States, Italy and Spain. Nucleic acid was either cDNA or gDNA, and it came from T cells, B-cell-depleted T cells, or PBMCs.

The germline V gene encodes CDR1 LNHDA and CDR2 SQIVND (reference sequence). V was trimmed by 6 bases and J by 8 bases, leaving 10 bases between them. The CDR3 has 12 residues. The sequencing sample was made of peripheral blood. The chain joins TRBV19 to TRBJ1-4, with D possibly TRBD1 on 5 matching bases. The receptor was derived from a human donor in a cohort sampled during active COVID-19. The CDR3 spells CASRDRGEKLFF. The CDR3 DNA reads TGTGCCAGTAGGGATCGGGGGGAAAAACTGTTTTTT.